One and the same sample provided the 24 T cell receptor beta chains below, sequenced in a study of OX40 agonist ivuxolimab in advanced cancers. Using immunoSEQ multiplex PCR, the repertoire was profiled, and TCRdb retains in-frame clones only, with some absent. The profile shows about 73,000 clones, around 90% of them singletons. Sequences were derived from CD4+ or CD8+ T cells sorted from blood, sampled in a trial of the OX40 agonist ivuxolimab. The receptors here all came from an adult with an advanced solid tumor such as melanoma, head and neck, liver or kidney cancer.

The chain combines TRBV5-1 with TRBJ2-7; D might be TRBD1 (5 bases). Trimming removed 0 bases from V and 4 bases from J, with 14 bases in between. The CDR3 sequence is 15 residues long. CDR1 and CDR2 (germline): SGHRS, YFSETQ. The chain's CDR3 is CASSLVGRDEYEQYF. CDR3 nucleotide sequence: TGCGCCAGCAGCTTGGTCGGCAGGGATGAATACGAGCAGTACTTC.

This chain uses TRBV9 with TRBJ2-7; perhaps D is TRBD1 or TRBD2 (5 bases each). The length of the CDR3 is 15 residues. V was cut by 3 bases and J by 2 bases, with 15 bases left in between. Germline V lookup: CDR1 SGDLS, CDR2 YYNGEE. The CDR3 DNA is TGTGCCAGCAGCGCAGCCGGGACGAGGGCCTACGAGCAGTACTTC. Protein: CASSAAGTRAYEQYF.

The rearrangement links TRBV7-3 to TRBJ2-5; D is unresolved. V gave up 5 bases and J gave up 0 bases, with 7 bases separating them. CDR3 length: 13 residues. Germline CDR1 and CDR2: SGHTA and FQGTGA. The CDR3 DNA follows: TGTGCCAGCAGCCGACGACACCAAGAGACCCAGTACTTC. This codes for CASSRRHQETQYF. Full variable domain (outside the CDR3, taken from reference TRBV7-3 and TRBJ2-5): GAGVSQTPSNKVTEKGKYVELRCDPISGHTALYWYRQSLGQGPEFLIYFQGTGAADDSGLPNDRFFAVRPEGSVSTLKIQRTERGDSAVYLCASSRRHQETQYFGPGTRLLVL.

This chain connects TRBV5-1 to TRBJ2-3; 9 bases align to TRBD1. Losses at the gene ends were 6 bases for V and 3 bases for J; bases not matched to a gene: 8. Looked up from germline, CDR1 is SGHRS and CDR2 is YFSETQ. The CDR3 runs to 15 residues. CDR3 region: CASTLTGTGTDTQYF. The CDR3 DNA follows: TGCGCCAGCACCCTGACCGGGACAGGGACAGATACGCAGTATTTT.

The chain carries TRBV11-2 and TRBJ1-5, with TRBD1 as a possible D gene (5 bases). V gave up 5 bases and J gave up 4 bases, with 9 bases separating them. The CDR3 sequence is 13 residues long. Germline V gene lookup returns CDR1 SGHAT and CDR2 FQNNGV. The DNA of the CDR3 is TGTGCCAGCAGCCGACAGAAAAATCAGCCCCAGCATTTT. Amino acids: CASSRQKNQPQHF.

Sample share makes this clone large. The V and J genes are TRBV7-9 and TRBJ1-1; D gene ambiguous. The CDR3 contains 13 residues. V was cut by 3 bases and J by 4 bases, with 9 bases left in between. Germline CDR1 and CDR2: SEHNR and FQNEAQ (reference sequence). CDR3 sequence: CASSFGVVTEAFF. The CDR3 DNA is TGTGCCAGCAGCTTTGGGGTAGTCACTGAAGCTTTCTTT.

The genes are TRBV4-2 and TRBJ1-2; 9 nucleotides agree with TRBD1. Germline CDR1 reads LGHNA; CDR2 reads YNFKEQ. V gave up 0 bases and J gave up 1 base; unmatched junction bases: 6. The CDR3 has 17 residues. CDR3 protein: CASSQEIRTGDNYGYTF. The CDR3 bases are TGTGCCAGCAGCCAAGAGATTAGGACAGGGGATAACTATGGCTACACCTTC.

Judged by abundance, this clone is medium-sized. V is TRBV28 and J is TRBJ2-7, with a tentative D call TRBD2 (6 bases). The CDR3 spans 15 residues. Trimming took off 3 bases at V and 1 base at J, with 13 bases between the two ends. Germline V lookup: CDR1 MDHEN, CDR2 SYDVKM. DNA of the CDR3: TGTGCCAGCAGTTTTGGGAGGACACCTTCCTACGAGCAGTACTTC. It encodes CASSFGRTPSYEQYF.

The chain's CDR3 is CASSLPPGLKQFF. The CDR3 nucleotides read TGTGCCAGCAGCTTACCACCGGGACTAAAGCAGTTCTTC. The rearrangement uses TRBV11-1 and TRBJ2-1; 7 bases match TRBD2. Germline V gene lookup returns CDR1 SGHAT and CDR2 FQDESV (reference sequence). This CDR3 spans 13 amino acids. Trimming at V came to 2 bases and at J to 11 bases, leaving 6 bases not matched to a gene. Complete variable domain (other parts from reference TRBV11-1 and TRBJ2-1): EAEVAQSPRYKITEKSQAVAFWCDPISGHATLYWYRQILGQGPELLVQFQDESVVDDSQLPKDRFSAERLKGVDSTLKIQPAELGDSAMYLCASSLPPGLKQFFGPGTRLTVL.

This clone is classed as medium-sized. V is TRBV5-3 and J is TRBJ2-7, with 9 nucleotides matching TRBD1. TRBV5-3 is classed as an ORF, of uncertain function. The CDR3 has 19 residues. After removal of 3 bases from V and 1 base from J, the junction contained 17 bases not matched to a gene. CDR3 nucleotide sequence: TGTGCCAGAAGCTCCAGAATCAGCTACAGGGGGCCTTTATCCTACGAGCAGTACTTC. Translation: CARSSRISYRGPLSYEQYF.

CDR3 residues: CASSYGTGTGNTEAFF. The CDR3 DNA is TGTGCCAGCAGTTATGGAACCGGGACAGGGAACACTGAAGCTTTCTTT. The V call is TRBV2, the J call TRBJ1-1, with 8 bases aligning to TRBD1. The V gene's germline CDR1 is SNHLY and CDR2 FYNNEI. J gave up 1 base and V 5 bases, and 9 bases lay outside the gene matches. The CDR3 extends over 16 amino acids.

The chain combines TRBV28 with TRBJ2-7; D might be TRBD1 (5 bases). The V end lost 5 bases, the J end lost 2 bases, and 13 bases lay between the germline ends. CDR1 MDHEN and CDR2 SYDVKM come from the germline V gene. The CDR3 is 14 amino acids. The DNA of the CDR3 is TGTGCCAGCAGTCCCCCGGACACCGCCTACGAGCAGTACTTC. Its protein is CASSPPDTAYEQYF.

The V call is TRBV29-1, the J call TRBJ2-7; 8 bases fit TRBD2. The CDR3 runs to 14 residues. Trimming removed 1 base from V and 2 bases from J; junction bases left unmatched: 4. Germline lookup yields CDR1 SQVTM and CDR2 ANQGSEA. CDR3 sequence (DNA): TGCAGCGTTGAAGGAACTAGCGGCCCCTACGAGCAGTACTTC. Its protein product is CSVEGTSGPYEQYF.

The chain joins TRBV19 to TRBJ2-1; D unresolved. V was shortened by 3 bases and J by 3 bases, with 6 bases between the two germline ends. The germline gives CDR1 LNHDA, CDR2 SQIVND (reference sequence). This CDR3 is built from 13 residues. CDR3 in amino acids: CASSIIVYNEQFF. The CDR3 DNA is TGTGCCAGTAGTATTATAGTCTACAATGAGCAGTTCTTC. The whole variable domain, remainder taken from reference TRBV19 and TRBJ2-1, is DGGITQSPKYLFRKEGQNVTLSCEQNLNHDAMYWYRQDPGQGLRLIYYSQIVNDFQKGDIAEGYSVSREKKESFPLTVTSAQKNPTAFYLCASSIIVYNEQFFGPGTRLTVL.

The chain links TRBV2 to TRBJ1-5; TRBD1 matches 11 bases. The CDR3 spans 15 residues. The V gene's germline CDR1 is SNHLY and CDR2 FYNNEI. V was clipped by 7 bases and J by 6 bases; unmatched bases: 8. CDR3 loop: CASTRGQGASQPQHF. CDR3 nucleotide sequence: TGTGCCAGCACCCGAGGACAGGGGGCAAGTCAGCCCCAGCATTTT.

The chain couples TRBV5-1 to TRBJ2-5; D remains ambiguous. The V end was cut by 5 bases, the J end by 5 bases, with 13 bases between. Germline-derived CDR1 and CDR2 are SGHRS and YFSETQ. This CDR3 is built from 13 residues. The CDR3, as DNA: TGCGCCAGCAGTATGTACGCCGGGGAGACCCAGTACTTC. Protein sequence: CASSMYAGETQYF.

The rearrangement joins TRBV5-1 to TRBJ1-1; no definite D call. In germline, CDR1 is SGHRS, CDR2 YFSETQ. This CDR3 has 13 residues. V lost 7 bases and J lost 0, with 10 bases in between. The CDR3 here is CASYDGMNTEAFF. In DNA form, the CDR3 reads TGCGCCAGCTATGACGGCATGAACACTGAAGCTTTCTTT.

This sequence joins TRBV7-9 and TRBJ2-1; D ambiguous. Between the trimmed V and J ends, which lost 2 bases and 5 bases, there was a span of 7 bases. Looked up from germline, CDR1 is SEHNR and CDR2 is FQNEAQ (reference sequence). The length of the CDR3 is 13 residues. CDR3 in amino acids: CASSLSAHNEQFF. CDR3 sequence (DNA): TGTGCCAGCAGCTTATCAGCCCACAATGAGCAGTTCTTC.

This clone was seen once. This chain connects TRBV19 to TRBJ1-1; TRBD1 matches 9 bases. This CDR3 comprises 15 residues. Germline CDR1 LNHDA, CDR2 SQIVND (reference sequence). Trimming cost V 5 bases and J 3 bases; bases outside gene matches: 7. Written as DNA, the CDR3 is TGTGCCAGTAGTCCCGCCGGGGACAGGGACACTGAAGCTTTCTTT. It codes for CASSPAGDRDTEAFF.

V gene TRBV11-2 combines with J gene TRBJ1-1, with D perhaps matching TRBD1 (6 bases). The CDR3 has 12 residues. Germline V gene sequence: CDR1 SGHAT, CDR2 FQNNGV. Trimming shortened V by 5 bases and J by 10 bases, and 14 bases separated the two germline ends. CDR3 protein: CASSPTGSSAFF. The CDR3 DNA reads TGTGCCAGCAGCCCCACAGGGAGTTCAGCTTTCTTT.

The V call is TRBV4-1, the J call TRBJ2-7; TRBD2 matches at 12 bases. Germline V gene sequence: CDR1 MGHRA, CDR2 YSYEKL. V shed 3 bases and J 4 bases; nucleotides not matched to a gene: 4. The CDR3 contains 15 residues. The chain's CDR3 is CASSQTSGSFYEQYF. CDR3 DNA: TGCGCCAGCAGCCAGACTAGCGGGAGTTTTTACGAGCAGTACTTC.

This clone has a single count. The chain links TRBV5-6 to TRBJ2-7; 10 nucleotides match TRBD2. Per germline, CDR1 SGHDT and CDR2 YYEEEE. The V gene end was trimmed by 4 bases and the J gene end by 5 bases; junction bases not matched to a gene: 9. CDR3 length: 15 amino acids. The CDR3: CASSLVSGRVDEQYF. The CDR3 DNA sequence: TGTGCCAGCAGCCTGGTAAGCGGGAGGGTTGACGAGCAGTACTTC.

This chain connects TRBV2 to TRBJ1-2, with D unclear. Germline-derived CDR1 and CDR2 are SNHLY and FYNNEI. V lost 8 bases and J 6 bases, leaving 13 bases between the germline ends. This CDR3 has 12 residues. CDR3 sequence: CASPERINGYTF. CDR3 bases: TGTGCCAGCCCAGAAAGAATCAATGGCTACACCTTC.

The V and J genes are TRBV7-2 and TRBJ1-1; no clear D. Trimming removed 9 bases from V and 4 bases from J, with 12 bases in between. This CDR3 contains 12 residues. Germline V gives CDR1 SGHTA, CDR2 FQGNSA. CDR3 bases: TGTGCCAGTGGACCCCGCGGCACTGAAGCTTTCTTT. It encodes CASGPRGTEAFF. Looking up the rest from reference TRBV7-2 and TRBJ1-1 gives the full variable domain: GAGVSQSPSNKVTEKGKDVELRCDPISGHTALYWYRQSLGQGLEFLIYFQGNSAPDKSGLPSDRFSAERTGGSVSTLTIQRTQQEDSAVYLCASGPRGTEAFFGQGTRLTVV.